This T cell receptor (beta chain) is from a study of blood T cells in healthy people across ages. This clonotype was observed a few times. The target antigen is unknown. Unmatched junction bases numbered 7, after V lost 2 bases and J lost 7 bases. The CDR3 is made up of 16 amino acids. Study outcomes and limitations: When one million T cells were used, diversity estimates were thought to be underestimates. More naive CD4+ cells and higher diversity were found in long-lived than in aged donors.

It was with a sample-barcoded 5' primer and a J-beta primer mix that a second PCR of about 7 to 12 cycles was run. MiXCR was run by TCRdb on the 5' RACE reads, yielding one entry per CDR3 protein. The table shows some 930,000 distinct CDR3 sequences, with about 27% occurring only once. This sample also belongs to another study, concerning T cells of mothers and their children. That paper states: The people who donated were three healthy Caucasian mothers and their six children.

The rearrangement joins TRBV12-3 or TRBV12-4 to TRBJ2-1, with TRBD2 matching over 11 bases. This clonotype originated in a woman aged 40 to 50 in good health. The source material was blood. The CDR3 DNA follows: TGTGCCAGCAGTTTATCCTTAGCGGGGGGGCGAAATGAGCAGTTCTTC. Translating it yields CASSLSLAGGRNEQFF.